The 32 T cell receptor beta chains in this list originate from one sample, sequenced in a study of shared clonotypes between healthy human individuals. Sequencing was performed with immunoSEQ multiplex PCR; in TCRdb, only in-frame clones are kept and a portion is missing. In the table there are about 2 million clones, just under 95% of which are singletons. Terminally differentiated effector memory CD45RA+ cells were excluded by CCR7 positive selection of CD45RO-negative cells. The sample comprised naive CD8+ T cells sorted from blood. These receptors were taken from a man aged 18 to 35 in good health.

The rearrangement links TRBV10-3 to TRBJ2-7; D not certain. CDR3 length: 11 amino acids. Germline CDR1 and CDR2: ENHRY and SYGVKD. Trimming cost V 3 bases and J 7 bases, with 7 bases left between them. In DNA, the CDR3 is TGTGCCATCAGTGATGAGGAAGAGCAGTACTTC. This sequence encodes CAISDEEEQYF.

Comments on this clone: Other DNA sequences in this specimen translate into the identical CDR3. The chain recombines TRBV30 with TRBJ1-1, with D unresolved. CDR1 is GTSNPN, CDR2 SVGIG, per germline (reference sequence). Trimming took 4 bases from V and 1 from J, leaving 4 bases between them. The CDR3 length is 11 residues. The CDR3 region is CAWNRNTEAFF. DNA for the CDR3: TGTGCCTGGAATCGGAACACTGAAGCTTTCTTT.

This chain connects TRBV27 to TRBJ2-1; a possible D gene is TRBD2 (7 bases). Germline assignment: CDR1 MNHEY and CDR2 SMNVEV (reference sequence). The CDR3 extends over 15 amino acids. V was shortened by 3 bases and J by 2 bases, with 11 bases between the two germline ends. CDR3 residues: CASSFNGGPYNEQFF. CDR3 sequence (DNA): TGTGCCAGCAGTTTTAACGGGGGGCCCTACAATGAGCAGTTCTTC.

V gene TRBV27 combines with J gene TRBJ1-5; 7 bases are shared with TRBD1. The germline gives CDR1 MNHEY, CDR2 SMNVEV (reference sequence). This CDR3 is built from 15 residues. V trimming: 4 bases; J trimming: 7 bases; junction bases outside the gene matches: 10. The CDR3 spells CASSSTPTGHQPQHF. CDR3 bases: TGTGCCAGCAGTTCTACCCCGACAGGGCACCAGCCCCAGCATTTT.

The rearrangement links TRBV9 to TRBJ2-7; 10 nucleotides match TRBD1. Losses at the gene ends were 6 bases for V and 4 bases for J; bases not matched to a gene: 4. The germline V gene encodes CDR1 SGDLS and CDR2 YYNGEE. The CDR3 sequence is 13 residues long. The CDR3 spells CASTSGQGYEQYF. The CDR3 DNA is TGTGCCAGCACCTCGGGACAGGGGTACGAGCAGTACTTC.

The rearrangement links TRBV7-9 to TRBJ1-2, with D hard to call. Germline loops: CDR1 SEHNR, CDR2 FQNEAQ (reference sequence). V was clipped by 5 bases and J by 6 bases, with 16 bases between them. This CDR3 has 14 amino acids. For the CDR3, the DNA is TGTGCCAGCAGCACTACCGGGCGGGTCGATGGCTACACCTTC. The encoded protein is CASSTTGRVDGYTF.

V gene TRBV9 combines with J gene TRBJ2-7; a weak D match, TRBD2 (5 bases). V lost 3 bases and J 6 bases, leaving 7 bases between the germline ends. In germline, CDR1 is SGDLS, CDR2 YYNGEE. The CDR3 is 11 amino acids. The CDR3 nucleotides are TGTGCCAGCAGCGCCCGGGGCGAGCAGTACTTC. It translates to CASSARGEQYF.

This sequence joins TRBV11-2 and TRBJ2-2; the D gene is possibly TRBD2 (6 bases). Trimming removed 5 bases from V and 1 base from J, with 11 bases in between. The CDR3 is 15 residues long. CDR1 and CDR2 from the germline V gene are SGHAT and FQNNGV. The chain's CDR3 is CASSPPGGNTGELFF. Written as DNA, the CDR3 is TGTGCCAGCAGCCCCCCCGGGGGGAACACCGGGGAGCTGTTTTTT.

The CDR3 DNA sequence: TGTGCCAGCAGCTTTAGTGCTATGGGGCCCTCCTACAATGAGCAGTTCTTC. This translates into CASSFSAMGPSYNEQFF. This chain joins TRBV7-8 and TRBJ2-1, with TRBD1 as a possible D gene (5 bases). The V end lost 3 bases, the J end lost 0 bases, and 15 bases lay between the germline ends. The CDR3 consists of 17 residues. Germline CDR1 and CDR2: SGHVS and FQNEAQ.

The CDR3 region is CASSGTGEVEQFF. CDR3 sequence (DNA): TGTGCCAGCAGTGGGACAGGGGAGGTCGAGCAGTTCTTC. The chain employs TRBV6-1 and TRBJ2-1; 9 nucleotides agree with TRBD1. Germline V gene data show CDR1 as MNHNS and CDR2 as SASEGT. The CDR3 has 13 residues. The V gene end was trimmed by 4 bases and the J gene end by 10 bases; junction bases not matched to a gene: 5.

This chain uses TRBV15 with TRBJ2-7, with TRBD1 matching 8 bases. The germline V gene has CDR1 LNHNV and CDR2 YYDKDF (reference sequence). With V trimmed by 4 bases and J by 3 bases, 5 bases remained unmatched. The CDR3 sequence is 14 residues long. The CDR3 spells CATSTRTGNYEQYF. CDR3 in DNA: TGTGCCACCAGCACACGGACAGGGAACTACGAGCAGTACTTC.

This chain joins TRBV7-9 and TRBJ2-5; possibly TRBD1 for D (6 bases). Trimming removed 6 bases at V and 0 bases at J, with 11 bases between. Per the germline V gene, CDR1 is SEHNR and CDR2 is FQNEAQ (reference sequence). This CDR3 is built from 14 residues. The CDR3 nucleotides read TGTGCCAGCAGACCGCAGGGGTACCAAGAGACCCAGTACTTC. Protein product: CASRPQGYQETQYF.

This rearrangement joins TRBV6-1 to TRBJ1-2; 11 bases fit TRBD1. Trimming took 3 bases from V and 4 from J; bases not matched to a gene: 4. Germline V CDR1 and CDR2: MNHNS, SASEGT. The CDR3 spans 15 residues. The chain's CDR3 is CASSDWTGGGYGYTF. As DNA, the CDR3 is TGTGCCAGCAGTGACTGGACAGGGGGCGGCTATGGCTACACCTTC.

The V and J genes are TRBV27 and TRBJ2-1; TRBD1 matches at 7 bases. The CDR3 has 13 amino acids. Germline V CDR1 and CDR2: MNHEY, SMNVEV (reference sequence). V was clipped by 4 bases and J by 6 bases; unmatched bases: 3. CDR3 sequence (DNA): TGTGCCAGCAGTTCGGGACAGCTCAATGAGCAGTTCTTC. This codes for CASSSGQLNEQFF.

The chain has TRBV27 and TRBJ1-6, with D unresolved. CDR1 and CDR2 from the germline V gene are MNHEY and SMNVEV (reference sequence). The germline V and J ends were trimmed by 4 bases and 15 bases, with 10 bases remaining between them. The CDR3 is 11 amino acids. CDR3 amino acids: CASSSPGSLHF. The CDR3 bases are TGTGCCAGCAGTTCCCCCGGCAGCCTCCACTTT.

This chain connects TRBV5-6 to TRBJ2-1; D is unclear. Germline CDR1 is SGHDT and CDR2 is YYEEEE. The CDR3 covers 15 residues. Between the trimmed V and J ends, which lost 0 bases and 0 bases, there was a span of 7 bases. The CDR3 spells CASSLAESSYNEQFF. CDR3 DNA sequence: TGTGCCAGCAGCTTGGCAGAGAGCTCCTACAATGAGCAGTTCTTC. Full variable domain (rest looked up from reference TRBV5-6 and TRBJ2-1): DAGVTQSPTHLIKTRGQQVTLRCSPKSGHDTVSWYQQALGQGPQFIFQYYEEEERQRGNFPDRFSGHQFPNYSSELNVNALLLGDSALYLCASSLAESSYNEQFFGPGTRLTVL.

The chain joins TRBV28 to TRBJ2-2, with D perhaps matching TRBD1 (6 bases). CDR3 length: 15 residues. The V end was cut by 3 bases, the J end by 6 bases, with 14 bases between. Germline CDR1 reads MDHEN; CDR2 reads SYDVKM. The CDR3: CASSFRGGHPGELFF. The CDR3 DNA reads as TGTGCCAGCAGTTTCCGAGGGGGTCATCCCGGGGAGCTGTTTTTT.

On this clone: The sample carries other DNA sequences with the same CDR3. The CDR3 protein is CASSLGGYEQYF. The CDR3 region has the DNA TGTGCCAGCAGCTTGGGTGGATACGAGCAGTACTTC. The V gene is TRBV5-4, the J gene TRBJ2-7; D call uncertain. V lost 0 bases to trimming and J lost 4 bases, with 5 bases between them. CDR1 is SGHNT and CDR2 is YYREEE in the germline V gene (reference sequence). The CDR3 covers 12 residues.

This chain uses TRBV6-5 with TRBJ1-2; no reliable D call. The CDR3 covers 13 residues. Germline CDR1 reads MNHEY; CDR2 reads SVGAGI. The V gene lost 2 bases and the J gene lost 6 bases, with 10 bases spanning the gap. The CDR3 sequence is CASSYRIGDGYTF. In DNA, the CDR3 is TGTGCCAGCAGTTACCGGATTGGGGATGGCTACACCTTC.

The chain uses TRBV5-4 and TRBJ2-7; perhaps TRBD1 as D (5 bases). CDR3 length: 15 residues. The germline CDR1 and CDR2 sequences are SGHNT and YYREEE (reference sequence). V lost 1 base to trimming and J lost 0 bases, with 11 bases between them. The CDR3 region is CASSLWGSTSYEQYF. The CDR3 region has the DNA TGTGCCAGCAGCTTGTGGGGCAGTACCTCCTACGAGCAGTACTTC.

Only one count was recorded for this clone. The DNA of the CDR3 is TGCGCCAGCAGCCTTACAGGGGGCTCCTACAATGAGCAGTTCTTC. It translates to CASSLTGGSYNEQFF. This chain links TRBV4-3 with TRBJ2-1; 8 bases match TRBD1. Germline CDR1 is LGHNA and CDR2 is YSLEER. The V gene end was trimmed by 4 bases and the J gene end by 0 bases; junction bases not matched to a gene: 2. The CDR3 sequence is 15 residues long.

The rearrangement links TRBV13 to TRBJ2-3; D is undetermined. The V end lost 4 bases, the J end lost 1 base, and 9 bases lay between the germline ends. The V gene's germline CDR1 is PRHDT and CDR2 FYEKMQ (reference sequence). CDR3 length: 14 residues. The CDR3 DNA sequence: TGTGCCAGCAGCTCCTCGACGCGCACAGATACGCAGTATTTT. It codes for CASSSSTRTDTQYF. Combining the CDR3 with reference TRBV13 and TRBJ2-3 gives the whole variable domain AAGVIQSPRHLIKEKRETATLKCYPIPRHDTVYWYQQGPGQDPQFLISFYEKMQSDKGSIPDRFSAQQFSDYHSELNMSSLELGDSALYFCASSSSTRTDTQYFGPGTRLTVL.

The gene calls are TRBV11-3 and TRBJ2-7, with D hard to call. V dropped 3 bases and J dropped 5 bases, with 14 bases sitting between them. Germline V gene data show CDR1 as SGHNT and CDR2 as YENEEA. There are 14 residues in the CDR3. As DNA, the CDR3 is TGTGCCAGCAGCTTTCCTTGGGTGTTGGACGAGCAGTACTTC. It yields the protein CASSFPWVLDEQYF. The full variable domain, completed using reference TRBV11-3 and TRBJ2-7, is EAGVVQSPRYKIIEKKQPVAFWCNPISGHNTLYWYLQNLGQGPELLIRYENEEAVDDSQLPKDRFSAERLKGVDSTLKIQPAELGDSAVYLCASSFPWVLDEQYFGPGTRLTVT.

This clone came up once. This chain links TRBV27 with TRBJ2-7, with 7 positions matching TRBD2. The CDR3 is 15 amino acids. V gave up 4 bases and J gave up 3 bases; unmatched junction bases: 9. Germline V gene sequence: CDR1 MNHEY, CDR2 SMNVEV (reference sequence). The CDR3 coding sequence is TGTGCCAGCAGTTCAGAGCTAGCGGCAATCTACGAGCAGTACTTC. This codes for CASSSELAAIYEQYF.

This clone showed up just once. The chain combines TRBV30 with TRBJ2-3; 8 bases are a match to TRBD2. V was pared by 3 bases and J by 3 bases, with 8 bases of the junction left unmatched. Germline CDR1 reads GTSNPN; CDR2 reads SVGIG (reference sequence). This CDR3 is built from 15 residues. This chain's CDR3 is CAWSPGAGGTDTQYF. CDR3 in DNA: TGTGCCTGGAGCCCAGGGGCGGGGGGAACAGATACGCAGTATTTT.

The V and J genes are TRBV9 and TRBJ2-5; D unresolved. Per the germline V gene, CDR1 is SGDLS and CDR2 is YYNGEE. This CDR3 contains 15 residues. Trimming removed 0 bases from V and 5 bases from J, with 14 bases in between. In DNA form, the CDR3 reads TGTGCCAGCAGCGTAGGTTGGGTCCTGGAGGAGACCCAGTACTTC. It translates to CASSVGWVLEETQYF.

The chain recombines TRBV7-9 with TRBJ2-7; 7 bases are a match to TRBD2. V shed 5 bases, J shed 4 bases, and the junction held 8 bases outside the gene matches. The germline V gene has CDR1 SEHNR and CDR2 FQNEAQ (reference sequence). This CDR3 comprises 14 residues. CDR3 in amino acids: CASSRSGREYEQYF. CDR3 DNA sequence: TGTGCCAGCAGCCGTTCAGGGAGGGAATACGAGCAGTACTTC.

The sample holds one count of this clone. The rearrangement uses TRBV4-3 and TRBJ2-1; 8 bases map to TRBD2. Germline values: CDR1 LGHNA, CDR2 YSLEER. J lost 3 bases, V lost 4 bases, and 8 bases had no gene match. The CDR3 covers 16 residues. Written as DNA, the CDR3 is TGCGCCAGCAGCCCTGGGTGGAGCGGGGGCTACAATGAGCAGTTCTTC. It translates to CASSPGWSGGYNEQFF.

This chain links TRBV5-1 with TRBJ2-1; 11 positions agree with TRBD2. Germline V gives CDR1 SGHRS, CDR2 YFSETQ. V dropped 4 bases and J dropped 3; count of bases not matched to a gene: 3. This CDR3 has 15 amino acids. DNA of the CDR3: TGCGCCAGCAGCATTACTAGCGGGAGCTACAATGAGCAGTTCTTC. This gives the protein CASSITSGSYNEQFF. The variable domain in full, completed from reference TRBV5-1 and TRBJ2-1, reads KAGVTQTPRYLIKTRGQQVTLSCSPISGHRSVSWYQQTPGQGLQFLFEYFSETQRNKGNFPGRFSGRQFSNSRSEMNVSTLELGDSALYLCASSITSGSYNEQFFGPGTRLTVL.

The rearrangement uses TRBV7-2 and TRBJ2-1; 12 bases align to TRBD2. V lost 5 bases to trimming and J lost 7 bases; unmatched junction nucleotides: 3. CDR3 size: 14 residues. The germline gives CDR1 SGHTA, CDR2 FQGNSA. In DNA, the CDR3 is TGTGCCAGCAGCCGGACTAGCGGGAAGAATGAGCAGTTCTTC. Translating gives CASSRTSGKNEQFF.

The chain combines TRBV7-6 with TRBJ2-1; D possibly corresponds to TRBD1 (7 bases). CDR3 size: 16 residues. Per the germline V gene, CDR1 is SGHVS and CDR2 is FNYEAQ. The germline V and J ends were trimmed by 5 bases and 4 bases, with 18 bases remaining between them. CDR3 sequence (DNA): TGTGCCAGCAGCCCCCTTGGGGCAGGGGGGTACAATGAGCAGTTCTTC. Amino acid sequence: CASSPLGAGGYNEQFF.

The rearrangement uses TRBV7-9 and TRBJ2-1; no clear D. The length of the CDR3 is 13 residues. With 1 base removed from V and 10 bases from J, the gap between germline ends came to 11 bases. Germline CDR1 SEHNR, CDR2 FQNEAQ (reference sequence). The CDR3 DNA sequence: TGTGCCAGCAGCTTAGGGGCCCTGGGCGAGCAGTTCTTC. Protein sequence: CASSLGALGEQFF. The full variable domain, its missing parts supplied by reference TRBV7-9 and TRBJ2-1, is DTGVSQNPRHKITKRGQNVTFRCDPISEHNRLYWYRQTLGQGPEFLTYFQNEAQLEKSRLLSDRFSAERPKGSFSTLEIQRTEQGDSAMYLCASSLGALGEQFFGPGTRLTVL.